The source of this TCR beta chain is a study of blood T cell repertoires in COVID-19. As originally analysed: It was from reference gene primer amplification that nucleated cell counts were estimated. Sequencing was performed with immunoSEQ multiplex PCR; in TCRdb, only in-frame clones are kept and a portion is missing. V, J and clone size reflect that table, while D and trimming were determined from the DNA. This repertoire shows some 200,000 clones, around 87% found once; its top ten account for approximately 12%. Germline V gene lookup returns CDR1 SGHDN and CDR2 FVKESK. This CDR3 region has 17 residues. Trimming left V 0 bases short and J 1 base short, with 12 bases between.

The V call is TRBV14, the J call TRBJ2-2, with D possibly matching TRBD1 (6 bases). Sequenced input: peripheral blood. The sequence derives from a woman in her seventies with COVID-19, enrolled during active disease. Here the CDR3 DNA reads TGTGCCAGCAGCCAAGATATAACAGGGCGGAACACCGGGGAGCTGTTTTTT. The encoded protein is CASSQDITGRNTGELFF. The whole variable domain, filled in from reference TRBV14 and TRBJ2-2, reads EAGVTQFPSHSVIEKGQTVTLRCDPISGHDNLYWYRRVMGKEIKFLLHFVKESKQDESGMPNNRFLAERTGGTYSTLKVQPAELEDSGVYFCASSQDITGRNTGELFFGEGSRLTVL.